One and the same sample provided the 30 T cell receptor beta chains below, sequenced in a study of T cell responses to AZD1222 COVID-19 vaccine. Sequencing was performed with immunoSEQ multiplex PCR; in TCRdb, only in-frame clones are kept and a portion is missing. The top ten hold more than 9.5% of the sample, which has 30,000 to 35,000 clones, approximately 84% seen once. Sample: peripheral blood, taken 28 days after the second AZD1222 dose. The receptors derive from an adult who received the AZD1222 COVID-19 vaccine.

The chain has TRBV28 and TRBJ1-1, with 8 bases fitting TRBD1. CDR3 length equals 12 residues. Trimming took 6 bases from V and 5 from J; bases not matched to a gene: 2. CDR1 and CDR2 from the germline V gene are MDHEN and SYDVKM. In nucleotides, the CDR3 is TGTGCCAGCAGGCGGACAGGGACTGAAGCTTTCTTT. Amino acid sequence: CASRRTGTEAFF.

This clone was counted once. The rearrangement joins TRBV6-5 to TRBJ1-1; D is ambiguous. This CDR3 is 14 amino acids long. Germline lookup yields CDR1 MNHEY and CDR2 SVGAGI. V shed 6 bases and J shed 1 base, with 12 bases lying between them. Here the CDR3 DNA reads TGTGCCAGCAGGCAGCGGTTGGCGAACACTGAAGCTTTCTTT. Its translation: CASRQRLANTEAFF.

This clone was picked up one time. The chain links TRBV2 to TRBJ1-4, with D possibly matching TRBD1 (5 bases). This CDR3 contains 15 residues. V lost 3 bases and J lost 4, with 12 bases in between. Germline V gene data show CDR1 as SNHLY and CDR2 as FYNNEI. The CDR3 DNA is TGTGCCAGCAGTGATATAACAGGAAATAATGAAAAACTGTTTTTT. Amino acids: CASSDITGNNEKLFF.

This chain uses TRBV3-1 (or the pseudogene TRBV3-2) with TRBJ1-4; 7 bases align to TRBD1. Germline CDR1 LGHDT, CDR2 YNNKEL (reference sequence). This CDR3 has 14 residues. Trimming cost V 2 bases and J 7 bases; bases outside gene matches: 4. CDR3 nucleotide sequence: TGTGCCAGCAGCCAACCTGGGACAGTTGAAAAACTGTTTTTT. It is translated as CASSQPGTVEKLFF.

The chain employs TRBV3-1 (or the pseudogene TRBV3-2) and TRBJ2-2; TRBD2 agrees at 14 bases. CDR3 length: 20 residues. The V segment lost 3 bases and the J segment 5 bases; nucleotides outside the gene matches: 14. CDR1 and CDR2 from the germline V gene are LGHDT and YNNKEL (reference sequence). The CDR3 coding sequence is TGTGCCAGCAGCCATTTTTTCGGGGGACTAGCGGGAGAATTAACCGGGGAGCTGTTTTTT. It codes for CASSHFFGGLAGELTGELFF.

The rearrangement uses TRBV6-2 or TRBV6-3 and TRBJ2-1; 7 nucleotides line up with TRBD1. This CDR3 is built from 19 residues. Per the germline V gene, CDR1 is MNHEY and CDR2 is SVGEGT. Germline trimming cut 1 base from V and 0 bases from J; bases unmatched to any gene: 12. The CDR3 protein is CASSYYEGASLGSYNEQFF. CDR3 sequence (DNA): TGTGCCAGCAGTTACTACGAGGGGGCGTCTCTTGGCTCCTACAATGAGCAGTTCTTC.

To note about this clone: The junction departs from germline at one end; a sequencing error may be responsible. The chain carries TRBV6-1 and TRBJ2-7; 7 bases line up with TRBD2. The CDR3 is 14 residues long. The germline gives CDR1 MNHNS, CDR2 SASEGT. CDR3 amino acids: CASSQAGGTYEQYF. In DNA form, the CDR3 reads TGTGCCAGCAGTCAAGCCGGGGGGACCTACGAGCAGTACTTC.

The chain couples TRBV27 to TRBJ2-3; D call uncertain. V was shortened by 0 bases and J by 4 bases, with 8 bases between the two germline ends. CDR3 size: 14 residues. CDR1 MNHEY and CDR2 SMNVEV come from the germline V gene (reference sequence). The DNA of the CDR3 is TGTGCCAGCAGTTTATCTTGGAGTCCAGATACGCAGTATTTT. This sequence encodes CASSLSWSPDTQYF.

The rearrangement links TRBV19 to TRBJ1-2; D unresolved. This CDR3 contains 13 residues. Germline assignment: CDR1 LNHDA and CDR2 SQIVND (reference sequence). Trimming shortened V by 4 bases and J by 7 bases, and 13 bases separated the two germline ends. The CDR3 sequence: CASSTGRSIGYTF. The CDR3 DNA follows: TGTGCCAGTAGTACTGGCAGGTCTATTGGCTACACCTTC.

In DNA, the CDR3 is TGCGCCAGCAGCCCGGATCACCCCTCAGATACGCAGTATTTT. It is translated as CASSPDHPSDTQYF. The chain uses TRBV5-1 and TRBJ2-3; D not certain. The V and J ends lost 4 bases and 4 bases respectively, with 13 bases between them. The germline gives CDR1 SGHRS, CDR2 YFSETQ. This CDR3 is 14 amino acids long.

The chain couples TRBV7-9 to TRBJ2-3, with D tentatively TRBD2 (6 bases). The CDR3 spans 14 residues. V lost 6 bases and J 5 bases, leaving 15 bases between the germline ends. Germline V gene lookup returns CDR1 SEHNR and CDR2 FQNEAQ (reference sequence). In nucleotides, the CDR3 is TGTGCCAGCAGTAAAACGGGGGTGGGAGATACGCAGTATTTT. Its protein product is CASSKTGVGDTQYF.

This sequence joins TRBV6-5 and TRBJ2-7; 10 positions agree with TRBD1. The trim removed 2 bases at V and 4 bases at J, leaving 5 bases unmatched. The CDR3 totals 15 residues. Germline values: CDR1 MNHEY, CDR2 SVGAGI. The CDR3 spells CASSYTGQGMYEQYF. The CDR3 DNA sequence: TGTGCCAGCAGTTACACGGGACAGGGGATGTACGAGCAGTACTTC.

In nucleotides, the CDR3 is TGCGCCAGCAGCTCCACAGGGGGCAGCTATGGCTACACCTTC. This codes for CASSSTGGSYGYTF. The chain employs TRBV5-1 and TRBJ1-2, with 9 bases fitting TRBD1. The CDR3 extends over 14 amino acids. V shed 3 bases and J 4 bases; nucleotides not matched to a gene: 4. Germline CDR1 reads SGHRS; CDR2 reads YFSETQ.

The chain combines TRBV5-1 with TRBJ2-2; the match to TRBD1 covers 9 bases. Unmatched junction bases numbered 2, after V lost 0 bases and J lost 5 bases. From germline, CDR1 is SGHRS and CDR2 YFSETQ. This CDR3 is built from 15 residues. The CDR3 loop is CASSLEGQGTGELFF. CDR3 nucleotide sequence: TGCGCCAGCAGCTTGGAGGGACAGGGAACCGGGGAGCTGTTTTTT. The whole variable domain, remainder taken from reference TRBV5-1 and TRBJ2-2, is KAGVTQTPRYLIKTRGQQVTLSCSPISGHRSVSWYQQTPGQGLQFLFEYFSETQRNKGNFPGRFSGRQFSNSRSEMNVSTLELGDSALYLCASSLEGQGTGELFFGEGSRLTVL.

This chain links TRBV6-5 with TRBJ1-4; no firm D call. V dropped 6 bases and J dropped 3 bases, with 14 bases sitting between them. The CDR3 has 15 amino acids. Germline CDR1 is MNHEY and CDR2 is SVGAGI. The CDR3 protein is CASSDPTHANEKLFF. CDR3 nucleotides: TGTGCCAGCAGCGACCCGACACACGCTAATGAAAAACTGTTTTTT.

The rearrangement uses TRBV18 and TRBJ1-1; D gene uncertain. This CDR3 spans 13 amino acids. Germline CDR1 reads KGHSH; CDR2 reads LQKENI. V was pared by 5 bases and J by 1 base, with 8 bases between. CDR3: CASSSQPNTEAFF. The CDR3 DNA reads TGTGCCAGCTCATCACAGCCGAACACTGAAGCTTTCTTT.

V is TRBV25-1 and J is TRBJ2-5, with TRBD2 as a possible D gene (5 bases). This CDR3 comprises 17 residues. The V gene's germline CDR1 is MGHDK and CDR2 SYGVNS. The V end lost 6 bases, the J end lost 5 bases, and 25 bases lay between the germline ends. The CDR3 reads CASSPSSQPPYSETQYF. CDR3 sequence (DNA): TGTGCCAGCAGCCCTAGCAGCCAGCCCCCTTATTCTGAGACCCAGTACTTC.

J is TRBJ2-3 and V is TRBV28; 8 bases match TRBD2. Germline V gene lookup returns CDR1 MDHEN and CDR2 SYDVKM. CDR3 length: 16 residues. The V and J ends lost 5 bases and 5 bases, in that order; junction bases with no gene match: 12. CDR3 coding DNA: TGTGCCAGCAGTGGGATCGCGGCGGGAGGAAGAGATACGCAGTATTTT. Its protein is CASSGIAAGGRDTQYF.

The chain joins TRBV5-5 to TRBJ2-3; 9 bases agree with TRBD2. CDR3 size: 18 residues. The V segment lost 1 base and the J segment 2 bases; nucleotides outside the gene matches: 11. Germline assignment: CDR1 SGHKS and CDR2 YYEKEE (reference sequence). CDR3 sequence reads: CASSLYISGGPSTDTQYF. As DNA, the CDR3 is TGTGCCAGCAGCTTGTATATAAGCGGGGGGCCGTCCACAGATACGCAGTATTTT. The entire variable domain, with the rest obtained from reference TRBV5-5 and TRBJ2-3, is as follows: DAGVTQSPTHLIKTRGQQVTLRCSPISGHKSVSWYQQVLGQGPQFIFQYYEKEERGRGNFPDRFSARQFPNYSSELNVNALLLGDSALYLCASSLYISGGPSTDTQYFGPGTRLTVL.

This chain connects TRBV7-2 to TRBJ1-2; TRBD1 aligns across 9 bases. The J segment lost 4 bases and the V segment lost 5 bases, leaving 11 bases of the junction unmatched. Germline values: CDR1 SGHTA, CDR2 FQGNSA. CDR3 length equals 16 residues. The CDR3 DNA reads as TGTGCCAGCAGCCACCGGACAGGGGCCCAGGGCTATGGCTACACCTTC. This codes for CASSHRTGAQGYGYTF.

The V and J genes are TRBV21-1 and TRBJ2-1; TRBD1 is the table's D call, not checked against the DNA. TRBV21-1 is labeled a pseudogene. The CDR3 has 17 residues. CDR3 loop: CASRKPGPTTEDEGEFF. The CDR3 DNA reads TGTGCCAGCAGAAAGCCCGGTCCGACCACCGAAGATGAAGGGGAGTTCTTC.

This chain links TRBV24-1 with TRBJ2-5; perhaps D is TRBD1 or TRBD2 (5 bases each). CDR3 length equals 19 residues. The V and J ends lost 4 bases and 0 bases respectively, with 23 bases between them. The germline CDR1 and CDR2 sequences are KGHDR and SFDVKD. The CDR3 loop reads CATSDPYTAPRGHQETQYF. DNA for the CDR3: TGTGCCACCAGTGACCCGTACACTGCGCCGAGGGGACACCAAGAGACCCAGTACTTC.

J is TRBJ2-3 and V is TRBV28; 7 bases fit TRBD2. This CDR3 has 14 amino acids. V lost 4 bases and J lost 2; bases outside the gene matches: 3. The germline gives CDR1 MDHEN, CDR2 SYDVKM. CDR3 protein: CASSWTRTTDTQYF. In DNA, the CDR3 is TGTGCCAGCAGTTGGACTAGAACCACAGATACGCAGTATTTT.

The genes are TRBV7-2 and TRBJ1-3; the D is unclear. CDR1 SGHTA and CDR2 FQGNSA come from the germline V gene. CDR3 size: 15 residues. The V end was cut by 1 base, the J end by 0 bases, with 7 bases between. The CDR3 DNA is TGTGCCAGCAGCTTAGTGCCAGACTCTGGAAACACCATATATTTT. Amino acid sequence: CASSLVPDSGNTIYF.

The chain links TRBV3-1 (or the pseudogene TRBV3-2) to TRBJ2-4, with a possible D match to TRBD1 (5 bases). CDR3 length equals 14 residues. Germline CDR1 reads LGHDT; CDR2 reads YNNKEL (reference sequence). Trimming removed 1 base from V and 11 bases from J, with 15 bases in between. For the CDR3, the DNA is TGTGCCAGCAGCCAAGTACGGTGGCAGGGTGTTCAGTACTTC. This sequence encodes CASSQVRWQGVQYF.

This chain uses TRBV19 with TRBJ2-5, with 9 bases aligning to TRBD1. Germline CDR1 and CDR2: LNHDA and SQIVND (reference sequence). The CDR3 loop spans 15 amino acids. V shed 5 bases and J 4 bases; nucleotides not matched to a gene: 8. CDR3 bases: TGTGCCAGTAGTCTCGGACAGGGGTGGGGAGAGACCCAGTACTTC. Protein sequence: CASSLGQGWGETQYF. Together with reference TRBV19 and TRBJ2-5, the CDR3 gives the full variable domain: DGGITQSPKYLFRKEGQNVTLSCEQNLNHDAMYWYRQDPGQGLRLIYYSQIVNDFQKGDIAEGYSVSREKKESFPLTVTSAQKNPTAFYLCASSLGQGWGETQYFGPGTRLLVL.

This clone has only one observation. The V gene is TRBV6-5, the J gene TRBJ2-7, with a tentative D call TRBD1 (5 bases). The CDR3 totals 13 residues. V lost 2 bases to trimming and J lost 3 bases, with 8 bases between them. CDR1 is MNHEY, CDR2 SVGAGI, per germline. CDR3 region: CASSYGRVYEQYF. The CDR3 bases are TGTGCCAGCAGTTACGGCAGGGTCTACGAGCAGTACTTC.

CDR3 DNA: TGTGCCAGCAGGGGATGTGAACGGAATAGCAATCAGCCCCAGCATTTT. This gives the protein CASRGCERNSNQPQHF. This chain connects TRBV3-1 (or the pseudogene TRBV3-2) to TRBJ1-5; no reliable D call. The V gene's germline CDR1 is LGHDT and CDR2 YNNKEL (reference sequence). Trimming pared 6 bases from V and 0 bases from J, leaving 15 bases between. The CDR3 is 16 residues long.

The chain couples TRBV2 to TRBJ2-3; D unclear. The CDR3 loop spans 16 amino acids. The germline gives CDR1 SNHLY, CDR2 FYNNEI. Between the trimmed V and J ends, which lost 4 bases and 5 bases, there was a span of 19 bases. The CDR3 DNA is TGTGCCAGCAGTGCGTCCTCCTCTACCTTCGGAGATACGCAGTATTTT. Protein product: CASSASSSTFGDTQYF.

This chain joins TRBV4-2 and TRBJ1-2, with D perhaps matching TRBD1 (5 bases). The CDR3 is 15 amino acids. Trimming pared 0 bases from V and 8 bases from J, leaving 16 bases between. Germline V gene data show CDR1 as LGHNA and CDR2 as YNFKEQ. The CDR3 loop reads CASSQDTPPKGGYTF. DNA for the CDR3: TGTGCCAGCAGCCAAGATACGCCGCCTAAGGGGGGCTACACCTTC.